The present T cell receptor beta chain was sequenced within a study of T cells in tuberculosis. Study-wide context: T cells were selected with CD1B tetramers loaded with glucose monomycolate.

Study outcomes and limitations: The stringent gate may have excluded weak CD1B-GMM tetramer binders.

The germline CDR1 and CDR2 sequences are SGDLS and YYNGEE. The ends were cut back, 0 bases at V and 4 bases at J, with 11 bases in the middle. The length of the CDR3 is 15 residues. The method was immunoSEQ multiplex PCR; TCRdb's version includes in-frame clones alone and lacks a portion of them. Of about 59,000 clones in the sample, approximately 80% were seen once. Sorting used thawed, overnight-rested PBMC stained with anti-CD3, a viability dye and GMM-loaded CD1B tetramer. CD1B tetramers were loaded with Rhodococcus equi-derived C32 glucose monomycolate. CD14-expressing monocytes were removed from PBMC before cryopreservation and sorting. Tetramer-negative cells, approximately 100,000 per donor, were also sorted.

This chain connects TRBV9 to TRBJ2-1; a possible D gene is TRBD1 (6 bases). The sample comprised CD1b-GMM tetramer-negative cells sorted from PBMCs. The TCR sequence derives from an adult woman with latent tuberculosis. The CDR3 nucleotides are TGTGCCAGCAGCGTAGCCGGGGACACGTACAATGAGCAGTTCTTC. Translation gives CASSVAGDTYNEQFF.